This T cell receptor (beta chain) was identified in a study of OX40 agonist ivuxolimab in advanced cancers. Overall study: At 65% to 90% male, the cohort had a mean age of 60 years, ranging from about 20 to 79.

The table lists this clone with a count of one. This CDR3 has 15 amino acids. V was shortened by 0 bases and J by 1 base, with 7 bases between the two germline ends. Germline lookup yields CDR1 SGHDT and CDR2 YYEEEE. Sequenced by immunoSEQ multiplex PCR; TCRdb stores in-frame clones only, minus some. This table has tens of thousands of clones, more than 75% appearing once. The specimen comprised CD4+ or CD8+ T cells sorted from blood, sampled in a trial of the OX40 agonist ivuxolimab. This TCR derives from an adult with an advanced solid tumor such as melanoma, head and neck, liver or kidney cancer. The chain uses TRBV5-6 and TRBJ2-2, with D uncertain. CDR3 amino acids: CASSLASKNTGELFF. The CDR3 nucleotides read TGTGCCAGCAGCTTGGCCAGTAAGAACACCGGGGAGCTGTTTTTT.